Each of the 16 T cell receptor beta chains below was sequenced from the same sample in a study of beta chain features in type 1 diabetes. What was sequenced were expressed TCRB transcripts, since all of the isolated RNA had been reverse transcribed. This table comes from immunoSEQ multiplex PCR, and its TCRdb copy is limited to in-frame clones, with some not included. The sample holds 200,000 to 250,000 clones, around 9.9% seen once. The sample comprised central memory CD4+ T cells from blood. These receptors were taken from a man younger than 30 in good health.

This clone was counted only a few times. This sequence joins TRBV4-3 and TRBJ2-3, with D perhaps matching TRBD1 (5 bases). This CDR3 is 16 amino acids long. CDR1 is LGHNA and CDR2 is YSLEER in the germline V gene. Trimming shortened V by 0 bases and J by 3 bases, and 13 bases separated the two germline ends. CDR3 nucleotides: TGCGCCAGCAGCCAAGACTCAGGGCTAAGAACAGATACGCAGTATTTT. Its protein is CASSQDSGLRTDTQYF.

Many counts were recorded for this clone. V gene TRBV30 combines with J gene TRBJ1-4, with 7 bases identical to TRBD1. This CDR3 comprises 16 residues. Germline CDR1 and CDR2: GTSNPN and SVGIG (reference sequence). V was pared by 2 bases and J by 3 bases, with 9 bases of the junction left unmatched. The CDR3 nucleotides read TGTGCCTGGAGTCCTAGGACAGGACTTTCTAATGAAAAACTGTTTTTT. It is translated as CAWSPRTGLSNEKLFF.

This clone appeared a few times. The chain has TRBV29-1 and TRBJ2-5; 8 nucleotides agree with TRBD1. The CDR3 totals 14 residues. CDR1 is SQVTM and CDR2 is ANQGSEA in the germline V gene. The CDR3 DNA sequence: TGCAGGGGATACCGGGACAGGACCCAAGAGACCCAGTACTTC. Encoded protein: CRGYRDRTQETQYF.

This chain joins TRBV6-4 and TRBJ2-5; D is uncertain. From germline, CDR1 is MRHNA and CDR2 SNTAGT. The CDR3 covers 12 residues. The germline V and J ends were trimmed by 4 bases and 3 bases, with 6 bases remaining between them. The CDR3: CASSGGEETQYF. CDR3 DNA: TGTGCCAGCAGTGGAGGAGAAGAGACCCAGTACTTC.

This clone occurred many times. The chain couples TRBV4-3 to TRBJ2-2; D uncertain. This CDR3 is 14 amino acids long. Germline V gene sequence: CDR1 LGHNA, CDR2 YSLEER. Trimming removed 2 bases from V and 2 bases from J, with 6 bases in between. The CDR3 DNA follows: TGCGCCAGCAGCCAACTGGTTAACACCGGGGAGCTGTTTTTT. As protein: CASSQLVNTGELFF.

This clone was counted only a few times. V gene TRBV11-2 combines with J gene TRBJ2-7, with D unclear. This CDR3 spans 16 amino acids. V was clipped by 1 base and J by 0 bases, with 13 bases between them. Germline assignment: CDR1 SGHAT and CDR2 FQNNGV. The CDR3 DNA reads TGTGCCAGCAGCTTAGTGGCCAGGCGTAGCTCCTACGAGCAGTACTTC. It encodes CASSLVARRSSYEQYF. Looking up the rest from reference TRBV11-2 and TRBJ2-7 gives the full variable domain: EAGVAQSPRYKIIEKRQSVAFWCNPISGHATLYWYQQILGQGPKLLIQFQNNGVVDDSQLPKDRFSAERLKGVDSTLKIQPAKLEDSAVYLCASSLVARRSSYEQYFGPGTRLTVT.

This clone was found a few times. The CDR3 loop is CATSRDEEGDQYF. CDR3 nucleotides: TGTGCCACCAGCAGAGATGAGGAGGGTGACCAGTATTTT. The V call is TRBV15, the J call TRBJ2-3; a possible D gene is TRBD2 (6 bases). V was clipped by 0 bases and J by 12 bases, with 13 bases between them. The CDR3 covers 13 residues. Germline V lookup: CDR1 LNHNV, CDR2 YYDKDF (reference sequence).

This chain uses TRBV10-3 with TRBJ2-7, with 7 positions matching TRBD1. The V gene end was trimmed by 5 bases and the J gene end by 4 bases; junction bases not matched to a gene: 5. The CDR3 consists of 13 residues. CDR1 and CDR2 (germline): ENHRY, SYGVKD. The CDR3 DNA is TGTGCCATCAGTCCGGGACAGCCTTACGAGCAGTACTTC. Translated, it gives CAISPGQPYEQYF.

This clone was found a few times. The chain joins TRBV30 to TRBJ2-7; D not resolved. This CDR3 is 12 amino acids long. Per germline, CDR1 GTSNPN and CDR2 SVGIG (reference sequence). V dropped 0 bases and J dropped 3 bases, with 6 bases sitting between them. DNA for the CDR3: TGTGCCTGGAGTGTAGTTCACTACGAGCAGTACTTC. This gives the protein CAWSVVHYEQYF.

This clone has only a few counts. The chain recombines TRBV25-1 with TRBJ2-5; 11 nucleotides match TRBD1. CDR1 and CDR2 (germline): MGHDK, SYGVNS. V shed 4 bases, J shed 6 bases, and the junction held 7 bases outside the gene matches. There are 15 residues in the CDR3. The CDR3 DNA is TGTGCCAGCAGTGGACACGGACAGGGGGCAAAGACCCAGTACTTC. As protein: CASSGHGQGAKTQYF.

This clone has at least ten counts. The gene calls are TRBV9 and TRBJ2-1, with D uncertain. The V end was cut by 1 base, the J end by 6 bases, with 14 bases between. The CDR3 is 15 amino acids. Germline CDR1 reads SGDLS; CDR2 reads YYNGEE. Here the CDR3 reads CASSVSSVILNEQFF. Here the CDR3 DNA reads TGTGCCAGCAGCGTAAGCAGCGTTATTCTCAATGAGCAGTTCTTC.

This clone appeared a few times. J is TRBJ2-3 and V is TRBV7-2; the match to TRBD2 covers 9 bases. The CDR3 consists of 18 residues. Per germline, CDR1 SGHTA and CDR2 FQGNSA. Trimming at V came to 0 bases and at J to 5 bases, leaving 12 bases not matched to a gene. The CDR3 DNA reads as TGTGCCAGCAGCTTAGCGCCTGGGCTAGCGGGATCGGGAGATACGCAGTATTTT. Translation gives CASSLAPGLAGSGDTQYF.

The rearrangement uses TRBV18 and TRBJ1-2, with a possible D match to TRBD1 (5 bases). The length of the CDR3 is 15 residues. V gave up 3 bases and J gave up 4 bases, with 15 bases separating them. Germline CDR1 is KGHSH and CDR2 is LQKENI. The DNA for the CDR3 is TGTGCCAGCTCACCGGGTCGGGGCCTCGGCTATGGCTACACCTTC. The encoded protein is CASSPGRGLGYGYTF.

This clone occurred a few times. The chain has TRBV2 and TRBJ1-1; D unclear. CDR3 length: 14 residues. V shed 1 base and J shed 10 bases, with 16 bases lying between them. Germline V gene data show CDR1 as SNHLY and CDR2 as FYNNEI. In nucleotides, the CDR3 is TGTGCCAGCAGTGAAGGACCTTATGGGGAGAGAGCTTTCTTT. This encodes CASSEGPYGERAFF.

This clone was recorded a few times. This chain uses TRBV7-8 with TRBJ1-2, with 9 bases lining up with TRBD1. V lost 1 base and J lost 5; bases outside the gene matches: 5. This CDR3 comprises 15 residues. The germline gives CDR1 SGHVS, CDR2 FQNEAQ. The CDR3 DNA reads TGTGCCAGCAGCTTAGGTGGGACAGGGCCATATGGCTACACCTTC. The encoded protein is CASSLGGTGPYGYTF.

In this sample, this clone turned up many times. This chain joins TRBV27 and TRBJ2-7; D call uncertain. V lost 2 bases, J lost 0 bases, and 8 bases lay in between. Germline CDR1 and CDR2: MNHEY and SMNVEV (reference sequence). The CDR3 contains 14 residues. CDR3: CASSLTLSSYEQYF. The DNA for the CDR3 is TGTGCCAGCAGTTTAACACTTAGCTCCTACGAGCAGTACTTC.